This T cell receptor beta chain was obtained from a study of T cells in Graves' hyperthyroidism and ophthalmopathy. Study context: Blood was drawn when the patient was first diagnosed and still untreated.

RNA transcripts were the template for amplifying TCR beta CDR3 regions. HTBI primers were the set used in a first-round RT-PCR of the TCR CDR3. TCRdb recomputed calls from the multiplex PCR reads with MiXCR, one row per CDR3 protein. The sample consists of about 210,000 distinct CDR3 sequences, about a sixth of them appearing once. Findings and caveats of the study: A model of 13 V-J features distinguished ophthalmopathy from stable hyperthyroidism. Also found in blood were most expanded thyroid clonotypes above 0.001.

Investigators excluded patients with uncontrolled infection, other autoimmune disease, pregnancy or lactation. For this clonotype: No antigen is known for it.

This CDR3 region has 16 residues. Looked up from germline, CDR1 is WNHNN and CDR2 is SYGVQD (reference sequence). V was clipped by 2 bases and J by 4 bases; unmatched bases: 2. The chain carries TRBV10-1 and TRBJ2-1; TRBD2 matches at 13 bases. This sequence originates from a man aged 50-59 years with Graves' hyperthyroidism. The sequencing sample was made of blood. The CDR3 is CASSEGTSGKYNEQFF. CDR3 sequence (DNA): TGCGCCAGCAGTGAGGGGACTAGCGGGAAGTACAATGAGCAGTTCTTC.